This TCR beta chain appears in the sequencing data of a study of fetal regulatory T cell absence and autoimmunity. Turning to the study itself: The IPEX patients lacked clinical diabetes but had exocrine pancreas autoimmunity. General study results and limits: TRB gene family usage was broadly similar in cord blood and pancreas.

The assay was run at survey level. Sequencing was performed with immunoSEQ multiplex PCR; in TCRdb, only in-frame clones are kept and a portion is missing. The table has about 43,000 clones, about four fifths seen once; the top ten hold 0.4% to 0.45%. Points on this clone: Its target is not known.

The receptor was derived from a newborn boy with IPEX syndrome. Sequenced: cord blood.

Written as DNA, the CDR3 is TGCGCCAGCAGGAGAGGGGGGAGCGCAGATACGCAGTATTTT. Translation: CASRRGGSADTQYF. The gene calls are TRBV10-2 and TRBJ2-3; TRBD1 or TRBD2 may be the D gene (6 bases each). V was shortened by 6 bases and J by 4 bases, with 14 bases between the two germline ends. This CDR3 has 14 amino acids. Germline V gene sequence: CDR1 WSHSY, CDR2 SAAADI.